The 28 T cell receptor beta chains given below trace back to one sample, sequenced in a study of shared clonotypes between healthy human individuals. The method was immunoSEQ multiplex PCR; TCRdb's version includes in-frame clones alone and lacks a portion of them. The sample yields over 2 million clones, 85% to 95% seen once. Sequenced: naive CD4+ T cells from PBMCs. The subset is: CD45RA+ positively selected. Receptor source: a man between 18 and 35 years old in good health. Some clones in this sample may be carry-over from other donors' samples.

Turning to this clone: The sample has other DNA sequences that encode this CDR3 too. The chain links TRBV5-1 to TRBJ2-3; unclear D gene. V shed 0 bases and J shed 0 bases, with 5 bases lying between them. The CDR3 has 14 residues. CDR1 and CDR2 from the germline V gene are SGHRS and YFSETQ. The CDR3 loop reads CASSLEPSTDTQYF. In DNA, the CDR3 is TGCGCCAGCAGCTTGGAGCCTAGCACAGATACGCAGTATTTT.

The chain carries TRBV19 and TRBJ2-2, with TRBD1 matching 9 bases. This CDR3 has 16 residues. Germline CDR1 reads LNHDA; CDR2 reads SQIVND (reference sequence). Trimming cost V 7 bases and J 2 bases; bases outside gene matches: 8. CDR3 amino acids: CASTRPGQGNTGELFF. The CDR3 coding sequence is TGTGCCAGTACCCGACCGGGACAGGGTAACACCGGGGAGCTGTTTTTT.

V gene TRBV6-1 combines with J gene TRBJ2-5; D is uncertain. The germline V gene has CDR1 MNHNS and CDR2 SASEGT. V lost 11 bases and J 2 bases, leaving 21 bases between the germline ends. The CDR3 covers 15 residues. This CDR3 is CAAVRAGQFQETQYF. DNA for the CDR3: TGTGCCGCAGTCCGGGCAGGCCAATTTCAAGAGACCCAGTACTTC.

To note about this clone: The same CDR3 is also encoded by other DNA sequences in this sample. The chain carries TRBV28 and TRBJ1-3; possible D gene TRBD1, 5 bases. CDR1 is MDHEN, CDR2 SYDVKM, per germline. V lost 2 bases and J 3 bases, leaving 14 bases between the germline ends. The CDR3 covers 16 residues. The CDR3 loop reads CASSLGGRGVGNTIYF. CDR3 coding DNA: TGTGCCAGCAGTTTAGGTGGCCGGGGGGTTGGAAACACCATATATTTT.

The chain recombines TRBV7-8 with TRBJ2-6, with D perhaps matching TRBD1 (5 bases). The V gene lost 2 bases and the J gene lost 0 bases, with 14 bases spanning the gap. Germline CDR1 is SGHVS and CDR2 is FQNEAQ. The CDR3 loop spans 18 amino acids. Here the CDR3 reads CASSLIPTAISGANVLTF. For the CDR3, the DNA is TGTGCCAGCAGCTTAATCCCGACAGCTATCTCTGGGGCCAACGTCCTGACTTTC.

The genes are TRBV6-5 and TRBJ1-5; D remains unclear. This CDR3 region has 15 residues. Germline V gene data show CDR1 as MNHEY and CDR2 as SVGAGI. Trimming cost V 4 bases and J 5 bases, with 15 bases left between them. The CDR3 nucleotides are TGTGCCAGCAGTTCTAATCGGGGTACCCATCAGCCCCAGCATTTT. This sequence encodes CASSSNRGTHQPQHF.

V gene TRBV2 combines with J gene TRBJ2-2; D not resolved. The CDR3 consists of 12 residues. Germline V gene sequence: CDR1 SNHLY, CDR2 FYNNEI. The germline V and J ends were trimmed by 4 bases and 4 bases, with 4 bases remaining between them. The chain's CDR3 is CASSVVTGELFF. The DNA for the CDR3 is TGTGCCAGCAGTGTGGTCACCGGGGAGCTGTTTTTT.

The chain uses TRBV27 and TRBJ2-1; D is possibly TRBD2 (6 bases). The CDR3 sequence is 14 residues long. Germline loops: CDR1 MNHEY, CDR2 SMNVEV (reference sequence). The germline V and J ends were trimmed by 4 bases and 5 bases, with 12 bases remaining between them. CDR3 sequence reads: CASSYGGRNNEQFF. CDR3 sequence (DNA): TGTGCCAGCAGTTATGGGGGGAGGAACAATGAGCAGTTCTTC.

The genes are TRBV5-6 and TRBJ2-3; 8 nucleotides match TRBD1. V was clipped by 4 bases and J by 6 bases; unmatched bases: 10. The CDR3 totals 15 residues. Per the germline V gene, CDR1 is SGHDT and CDR2 is YYEEEE. The CDR3 DNA reads TGTGCCAGCAGCCACCCGGGACAGGTCACGGATACGCAGTATTTT. Its protein product is CASSHPGQVTDTQYF.

The chain has TRBV19 and TRBJ2-7; 8 nucleotides align to TRBD1. This CDR3 is built from 13 residues. The germline CDR1 and CDR2 sequences are LNHDA and SQIVND (reference sequence). V shed 4 bases, J shed 5 bases, and the junction held 4 bases outside the gene matches. CDR3 loop: CASSRDRWDEQYF. DNA of the CDR3: TGTGCCAGTAGTAGGGACAGGTGGGACGAGCAGTACTTC.

This clone was detected only once. The rearrangement links TRBV7-9 to TRBJ2-3, with D perhaps being TRBD1 or TRBD2 (5 bases each). Deletions cut 5 bases from V and 2 bases from J, with 11 bases between. From germline, CDR1 is SEHNR and CDR2 FQNEAQ (reference sequence). The CDR3 has 14 residues. CDR3 DNA sequence: TGTGCCAGCAGCCGATGGGGGTCCACAGATACGCAGTATTTT. Amino acid sequence: CASSRWGSTDTQYF.

The chain employs TRBV6-5 and TRBJ2-5; 7 bases fit TRBD2. CDR1 is MNHEY, CDR2 SVGAGI, per germline. The V and J ends lost 8 bases and 7 bases, in that order; junction bases with no gene match: 13. The CDR3 loop spans 14 amino acids. CDR3: CASASGGRHRTQYF. For the CDR3, the DNA is TGTGCCAGCGCGTCGGGGGGAAGGCATCGGACCCAGTACTTC.

This clone was detected once. V gene TRBV28 combines with J gene TRBJ2-7; D may be TRBD1 (6 bases). Per germline, CDR1 MDHEN and CDR2 SYDVKM. This CDR3 is built from 12 residues. Trimming stripped 7 bases from V and 7 bases from J, with 14 bases between. The CDR3 DNA sequence: TGTGCCAGCACAGACAGGATTCGAGAGCAGTACTTC. Translation gives CASTDRIREQYF.

The CDR3 region is CASSAAGSGNTIYF. The CDR3 DNA reads as TGTGCCAGCAGCGCCGCAGGGTCTGGAAACACCATATATTTT. V and J are TRBV11-3 and TRBJ1-3; TRBD1 is a possible D gene (5 bases). Between the trimmed V and J ends, which lost 5 bases and 1 base, there was a span of 9 bases. The germline V gene encodes CDR1 SGHNT and CDR2 YENEEA. The CDR3 has 14 amino acids. Drawing the rest from reference TRBV11-3 and TRBJ1-3, the complete variable domain is EAGVVQSPRYKIIEKKQPVAFWCNPISGHNTLYWYLQNLGQGPELLIRYENEEAVDDSQLPKDRFSAERLKGVDSTLKIQPAELGDSAVYLCASSAAGSGNTIYFGEGSWLTVV.

Only one count was recorded for this clone. The chain is built from TRBV5-6 and TRBJ2-7; 7 bases agree with TRBD1. CDR1 and CDR2 (germline): SGHDT, YYEEEE. V lost 5 bases to trimming and J lost 2 bases; unmatched junction nucleotides: 7. This CDR3 contains 14 residues. Here the CDR3 DNA reads TGTGCCAGCAGTTCGACAGGGCAAACCTACGAGCAGTACTTC. The encoded protein is CASSSTGQTYEQYF.

J is TRBJ2-2 and V is TRBV2; tentatively, D is TRBD1 or TRBD2 (7 bases each). Trimming shortened V by 7 bases and J by 6 bases, and 18 bases separated the two germline ends. The CDR3 consists of 15 residues. Germline assignment: CDR1 SNHLY and CDR2 FYNNEI. CDR3 amino acids: CASTGDRAGAGELFF. CDR3 in DNA: TGTGCCAGCACCGGAGACAGGGCGGGGGCCGGGGAGCTGTTTTTT.

CDR3 protein: CASSTRTSGTSQVNEQFF. The CDR3 DNA reads as TGCGCCAGCAGCACCCGGACTAGCGGGACCTCGCAGGTCAATGAGCAGTTCTTC. The chain joins TRBV5-1 to TRBJ2-1; 12 bases line up with TRBD2. J lost 6 bases, V lost 4 bases, and 14 bases had no gene match. The CDR3 has 18 amino acids. Germline V gene data show CDR1 as SGHRS and CDR2 as YFSETQ.

The CDR3 loop reads CSVGGTVYNEQFF. The CDR3 DNA is TGCAGCGTGGGGGGGACGGTCTACAATGAGCAGTTCTTC. V gene TRBV29-1 combines with J gene TRBJ2-1, with 7 positions matching TRBD2. The CDR3 is made up of 13 amino acids. CDR1 and CDR2 from the germline V gene are SQVTM and ANQGSEA. V dropped 6 bases and J dropped 3; count of bases not matched to a gene: 5.

Regarding this clone: This CDR3 is also generated by other DNA sequences in the sample. The chain employs TRBV5-1 and TRBJ2-3; 7 bases are a match to TRBD1. Germline CDR1 and CDR2: SGHRS and YFSETQ. The CDR3 runs 13 residues. The ends lost 4 bases at V and 3 bases at J; junction bases unmatched: 2. The CDR3 reads CASSLQGTDTQYF. CDR3 sequence (DNA): TGCGCCAGCAGCCTACAGGGGACAGATACGCAGTATTTT.

The V gene is TRBV2, the J gene TRBJ2-3, with a tentative D call TRBD2 (6 bases). This CDR3 region has 16 residues. Per the germline V gene, CDR1 is SNHLY and CDR2 is FYNNEI. Trimming took off 2 bases at V and 6 bases at J, with 18 bases between the two ends. CDR3 in DNA: TGTGCCAGCAGTGAATTCTTAGCGGCGGCCCGCGATACGCAGTATTTT. Translated, it gives CASSEFLAAARDTQYF.

The chain joins TRBV12-5 to TRBJ2-1; 8 nucleotides agree with TRBD2. There are 14 residues in the CDR3. Trimming cost V 5 bases and J 6 bases; bases outside gene matches: 6. Germline V gene sequence: CDR1 LGHNT, CDR2 FRNRAP. The CDR3 DNA is TGTGCTAGTGGTAGCGGGAGTAGGAGCAATGAGCAGTTCTTC. Its translation is CASGSGSRSNEQFF. The full variable domain, completed using reference TRBV12-5 and TRBJ2-1, is DARVTQTPRHKVTEMGQEVTMRCQPILGHNTVFWYRQTMMQGLELLAYFRNRAPLDDSGMPKDRFSAEMPDATLATLKIQPSEPRDSAVYFCASGSGSRSNEQFFGPGTRLTVL.

The rearrangement joins TRBV4-3 to TRBJ1-5; no reliable D call. This CDR3 is 14 amino acids long. CDR1 and CDR2 (germline): LGHNA, YSLEER. Trimming left V 1 base short and J 6 bases short, with 10 bases between. The CDR3 sequence: CASSQARQVQPQHF. Here the CDR3 DNA reads TGCGCCAGCAGCCAAGCCCGACAAGTTCAGCCCCAGCATTTT.

This chain joins TRBV2 and TRBJ1-5, with 7 bases matching TRBD1. Trimming removed 8 bases from V and 6 bases from J; junction bases left unmatched: 7. The CDR3 has 13 residues. Germline loops: CDR1 SNHLY, CDR2 FYNNEI. The CDR3 DNA sequence: TGTGCCAGCGGTTCCCAGGGGGGTCAGCCCCAGCATTTT. Encoded protein: CASGSQGGQPQHF. The whole variable domain, filled in from reference TRBV2 and TRBJ1-5, reads EPEVTQTPSHQVTQMGQEVILRCVPISNHLYFYWYRQILGQKVEFLVSFYNNEISEKSEIFDDQFSVERPDGSNFTLKIRSTKLEDSAMYFCASGSQGGQPQHFGDGTRLSIL.

The chain employs TRBV7-2 and TRBJ2-5; D gene unclear. V dropped 5 bases and J dropped 5 bases, with 9 bases sitting between them. This CDR3 has 12 residues. The germline V gene encodes CDR1 SGHTA and CDR2 FQGNSA. DNA of the CDR3: TGTGCCAGCAGCCGAACGCGGGAGACCCAGTACTTC. It translates to CASSRTRETQYF.

J is TRBJ1-1 and V is TRBV7-3; 9 positions agree with TRBD1. CDR3 length equals 14 residues. Trimming removed 4 bases from V and 3 bases from J; junction bases left unmatched: 3. Germline loops: CDR1 SGHTA, CDR2 FQGTGA. The CDR3 coding sequence is TGTGCCAGCAGCTCCAGGACAGGGGACACTGAAGCTTTCTTT. Protein sequence: CASSSRTGDTEAFF. The variable domain in full, with the rest retrieved from reference TRBV7-3 and TRBJ1-1, is GAGVSQTPSNKVTEKGKYVELRCDPISGHTALYWYRQSLGQGPEFLIYFQGTGAADDSGLPNDRFFAVRPEGSVSTLKIQRTERGDSAVYLCASSSRTGDTEAFFGQGTRLTVV.

About this clone: This sample includes further DNA sequences coding for the same CDR3. The chain uses TRBV6-6 and TRBJ2-7, with TRBD1 matching over 10 bases. J gave up 2 bases and V 3 bases, and 4 bases lay outside the gene matches. This CDR3 spans 15 amino acids. The germline V gene encodes CDR1 MNHNY and CDR2 SVGAGI (reference sequence). The CDR3 DNA reads TGTGCCAGCAGTTATACCGGGACAGGGGCCTACGAGCAGTACTTC. It codes for CASSYTGTGAYEQYF.

This chain joins TRBV4-2 and TRBJ2-3; D might be TRBD2 (6 bases). V lost 4 bases, J lost 0 bases, and 14 bases lay in between. Germline V gene sequence: CDR1 LGHNA, CDR2 YNFKEQ. CDR3 length equals 16 residues. CDR3 region: CASSPLASASTDTQYF. For the CDR3, the DNA is TGTGCCAGCAGCCCCCTAGCTAGCGCGAGCACAGATACGCAGTATTTT.

The rearrangement links TRBV11-2 to TRBJ2-1; D not resolved. The V gene lost 5 bases and the J gene lost 5 bases, with 7 bases spanning the gap. The CDR3 sequence is 12 residues long. Germline V gene data show CDR1 as SGHAT and CDR2 as FQNNGV. In DNA form, the CDR3 reads TGTGCCAGCAGCCTCGTCCACAATGAGCAGTTCTTC. Its protein is CASSLVHNEQFF.